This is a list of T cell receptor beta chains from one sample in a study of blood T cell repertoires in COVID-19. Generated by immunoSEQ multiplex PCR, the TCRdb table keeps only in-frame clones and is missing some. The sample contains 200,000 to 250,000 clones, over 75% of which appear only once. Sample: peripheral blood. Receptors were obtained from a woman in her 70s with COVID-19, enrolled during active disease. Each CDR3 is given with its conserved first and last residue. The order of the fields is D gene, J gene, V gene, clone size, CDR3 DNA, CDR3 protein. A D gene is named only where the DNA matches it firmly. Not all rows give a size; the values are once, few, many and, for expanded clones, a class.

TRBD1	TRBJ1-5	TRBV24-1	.	TGTGCCACCAGTGATCCCGGACAGGGTGGGCATCAGCCCCAGCATTTT	CATSDPGQGGHQPQHF
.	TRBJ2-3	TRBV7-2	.	TGTGCCAGCAGCTCTCTCAGAGGGTCAGATACGCAGTATTTT	CASSSLRGSDTQYF
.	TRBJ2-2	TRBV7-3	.	TGTGCCAGCAGCCCCAGGGGGGCCGGGGAGCTGTTTTTT	CASSPRGAGELFF
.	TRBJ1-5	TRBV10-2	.	TGCGCCAGCACCCCGGGACAAGCAAGCAATCAGCCCCAGCATTTT	CASTPGQASNQPQHF
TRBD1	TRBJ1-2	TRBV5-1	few	TGCGCCAGCAGCTGGTGGGGACAGGGTGATGGCTACACCTTC	CASSWWGQGDGYTF
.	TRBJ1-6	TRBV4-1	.	TGCGCCAGCAGCCAAGATGGACAGATTTTCGAGCCCCTCCACTTT	CASSQDGQIFEPLHF
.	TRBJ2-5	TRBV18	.	TGTGCCAGCTCACAAGGACAGAAAGAGACCCAGTACTTC	CASSQGQKETQYF
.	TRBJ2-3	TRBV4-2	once	TGTGCCAGCAGCCCGCGCGGGGCAAGCACAGATACGCAGTATTTT	CASSPRGASTDTQYF
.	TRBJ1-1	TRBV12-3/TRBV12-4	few	TGTGCCAGCAGCCGGCCCGGACAGACCGAAGCTTTCTTT	CASSRPGQTEAFF
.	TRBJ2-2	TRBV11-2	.	TGTGCCAGCTGCTCTCCAGTTGGCAGCGCCGGGGAGCTGTTTTTT	CASCSPVGSAGELFF
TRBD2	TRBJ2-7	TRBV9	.	TGTGCCAGCAGGGGACTCTATGGGGGGGTAGTCCTCTCCTACGAGCAGTACTTC	CASRGLYGGVVLSYEQYF
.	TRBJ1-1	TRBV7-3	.	TGTGCCAGCAGCTTAACTCGTCAGGGCGGCGGCACTGAAGCTTTCTTT	CASSLTRQGGGTEAFF
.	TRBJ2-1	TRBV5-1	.	TGCGCCAGCAGCTTGGGCGACTCCTACAATGAGCAGTTCTTC	CASSLGDSYNEQFF
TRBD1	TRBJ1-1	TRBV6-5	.	TGTGCCAGCAGTTACCCCGGGACAGAAGAAGCTTTCTTT	CASSYPGTEEAFF